This T cell receptor beta chain was recorded in a study of T cell repertoires in cytomegalovirus infection. TCRdb reanalysed the reads using MiXCR and keeps one entry per CDR3 protein. The sample gives some 500,000 distinct CDR3 sequences, 35% to 50% of which show up once; roughly 50% is in the top ten. Regarding this clonotype: The antigen remains undetermined.

This sample comprised cultured PBMCs, obtained from culture after CMV antigen stimulation. The TCR comes from a human donor in good health (CMV status not recorded). Some clones in this sample may be carry-over from other donors' samples.

The CDR3 sequence: CASSRERASEQYF. The DNA for the CDR3 is TGTGCCAGCAGCCGTGAGAGGGCTTCCGAGCAGTACTTC. The genes are TRBV7-6 and TRBJ2-7, with D tentatively TRBD2 (5 bases). The CDR3 consists of 13 residues. Trimming took off 5 bases at V and 6 bases at J, with 14 bases between the two ends. Germline V lookup: CDR1 SGHVS, CDR2 FNYEAQ. The full variable domain, rest sourced from reference TRBV7-6 and TRBJ2-7, is GAGVSQSPRYKVTKRGQDVALRCDPISGHVSLYWYRQALGQGPEFLTYFNYEAQQDKSGLPNDRFSAERPEGSISTLTIQRTEQRDSAMYRCASSRERASEQYFGPGTRLTVT.